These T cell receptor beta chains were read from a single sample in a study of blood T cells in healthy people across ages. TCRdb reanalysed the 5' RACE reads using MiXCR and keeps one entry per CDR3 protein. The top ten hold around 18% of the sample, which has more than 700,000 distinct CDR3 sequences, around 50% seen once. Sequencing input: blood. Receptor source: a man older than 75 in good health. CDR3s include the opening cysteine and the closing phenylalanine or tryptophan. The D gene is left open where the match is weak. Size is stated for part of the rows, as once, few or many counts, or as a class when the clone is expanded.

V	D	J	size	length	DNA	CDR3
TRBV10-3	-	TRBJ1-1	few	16	TGTGCCATCAAGGAGAGTCATCAGGCGCCGAACACTGAAGCTTTCTTT	CAIKESHQAPNTEAFF
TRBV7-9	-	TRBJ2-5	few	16	TGTGCCAGCAGCCTAGGAACAGGGACTTTACAAGAGACCCAGTACTTC	CASSLGTGTLQETQYF
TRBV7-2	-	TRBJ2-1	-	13	TGTGCCAGCAGCCCCGGACCCCAGTCCGAGCAGTTCTTC	CASSPGPQSEQFF
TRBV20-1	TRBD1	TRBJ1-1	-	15	TGCAGTGCTCGCCCAGGGGGGAGGAAGGACACTGAAGCTTTCTTT	CSARPGGRKDTEAFF
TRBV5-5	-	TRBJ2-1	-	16	TGTGCCCGCAGCTGGTCGACTGCGACAACCTACAATGAGCAGTTCTTC	CARSWSTATTYNEQFF
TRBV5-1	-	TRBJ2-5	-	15	TGCGCCAGCAGTGATGTATCAGGGAGTCAAGAGACCCAGTACTTC	CASSDVSGSQETQYF
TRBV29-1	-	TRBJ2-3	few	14	TGCAGCGTTGAACTGTATCCGGGGTCAGATACGCAGTATTTT	CSVELYPGSDTQYF
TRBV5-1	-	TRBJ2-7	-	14	TGCGCCAGCAGCCTCCCTGGGACTCGTTACGAGCAGTACTTC	CASSLPGTRYEQYF
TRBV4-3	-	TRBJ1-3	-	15	TGCGCCAGCAGCCACCGACACTCCTCTGGAAACACCATATATTTT	CASSHRHSSGNTIYF
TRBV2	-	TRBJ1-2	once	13	TGTGCCAGCAGTATGGACATCTCCTATGGCTACACCTTC	CASSMDISYGYTF
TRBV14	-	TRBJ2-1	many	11	TGTGCCAGCAGCGCCGCAGGAGAGCAGTTCTTC	CASSAAGEQFF
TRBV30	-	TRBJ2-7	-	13	TGTGCCTGGAGCCCCCGGGGCCCCTACGAGCAGTACTTC	CAWSPRGPYEQYF
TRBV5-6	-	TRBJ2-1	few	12	TGTGCCAGCAGCTTAGCTTTCAATGAGCAGTTCTTC	CASSLAFNEQFF
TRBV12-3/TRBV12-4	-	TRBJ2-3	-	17	TGTGCCAGCAGTTTAGAGTTGGGCGGAGTGCGCACAGATACGCAATATTTT	CASSLELGGVRTDTQYF
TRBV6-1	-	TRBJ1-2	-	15	TGTGCCAGCACTCCCCTGCTGTCGGCGGACTATGGCTACACCTTC	CASTPLLSADYGYTF
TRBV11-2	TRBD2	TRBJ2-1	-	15	TGTGCCAGCAGCTTAGCGGGAGGGCCCGAGAGTGAGCAGTTCTTC	CASSLAGGPESEQFF
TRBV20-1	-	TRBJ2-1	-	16	TGCAGTGCTAGAGTTTCAGCCCTTTTCCTCTACAATGAGCAGTTCTTC	CSARVSALFLYNEQFF
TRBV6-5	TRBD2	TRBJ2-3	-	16	TGTGCCAGCAGTTACTCGATGCTAGCGGGAACCGGTACGCAGTATTTT	CASSYSMLAGTGTQYF
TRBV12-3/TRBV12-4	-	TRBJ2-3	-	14	TGTGCCAGCATTTGGGGGAGTGGTGCAGATACGCAGTATTTT	CASIWGSGADTQYF
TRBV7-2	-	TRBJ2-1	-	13	TGTGCCAGCAGCTTGGACAATCGAAATGAGCAGTTCTTC	CASSLDNRNEQFF
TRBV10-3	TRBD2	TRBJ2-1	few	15	TGTGCCATCAGCAGAACTAGCGGGGGGGACAATGAGCAGTTCTTC	CAISRTSGGDNEQFF
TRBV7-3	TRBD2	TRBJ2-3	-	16	TGTGCCAGCAGCTTAACGGCCGGGAGGGCCCTCGATACGCAGTATTTT	CASSLTAGRALDTQYF
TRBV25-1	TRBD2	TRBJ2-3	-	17	TGTGCCAGCAGTACGTTCAATGGAGGGAGGGCGGCAGATACGCAGTATTTT	CASSTFNGGRAADTQYF
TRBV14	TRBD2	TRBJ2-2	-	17	TGTGCCAGCAGCCAAGATGGGGAGGGAAGGAACACCGGGGAGCTGTTTTTT	CASSQDGEGRNTGELFF
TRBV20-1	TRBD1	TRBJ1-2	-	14	TGCAGTGCTATAACGGGACAGGGGGCGCTTGGCTACACCTTC	CSAITGQGALGYTF
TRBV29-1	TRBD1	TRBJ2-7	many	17	TGCAGCGTCGTAAGAGGTGGACAGGGGGCCCCAACCTACGAGCAGTACTTC	CSVVRGGQGAPTYEQYF
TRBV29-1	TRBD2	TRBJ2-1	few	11	TGCAGCGTTGGGGGGGGAAATGAGCAGTTCTTC	CSVGGGNEQFF
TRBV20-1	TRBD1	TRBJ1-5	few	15	TGCAGTGCTAGGGTCCCCGGGACAGAGAATCAGCCCCAGCATTTT	CSARVPGTENQPQHF
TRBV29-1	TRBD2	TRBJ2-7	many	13	TGCAGCGCCGCCCCTAGCGGGATGGACGAGCAGTACTTC	CSAAPSGMDEQYF
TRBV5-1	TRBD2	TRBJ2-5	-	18	TGCGCCAGCAGCGCTGGGCCGAGCGGGAGTTTTTGGGTAGAGACCCAGTACTTC	CASSAGPSGSFWVETQYF
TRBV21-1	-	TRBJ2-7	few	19	TGTGCCAGCAGCAACTACCGAAAGCGGGAGGGAAGGGGGGGCTACGAGCAGTACTTC	CASSNYRKREGRGGYEQYF
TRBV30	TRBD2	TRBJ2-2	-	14	TGTGCCTACGGTGGACTAGCGAACACCGGGGAGCTGTTTTTT	CAYGGLANTGELFF
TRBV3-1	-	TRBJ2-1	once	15	TGTGCCAGCAGCCAACTCCTACTAGAGTACAATGAGCAGTTCTTC	CASSQLLLEYNEQFF
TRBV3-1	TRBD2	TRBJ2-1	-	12	TGTGCCAGCAGTCCTCTAGCGGGTCCAACGTTCTTC	CASSPLAGPTFF
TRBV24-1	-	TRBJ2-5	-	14	TGTGCCACCAGTGATTCTGGAGTGAAAGAGACCCAGTACTTC	CATSDSGVKETQYF
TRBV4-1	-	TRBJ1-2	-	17	TGCGCCAGCAGCCAGGATGTTGGGACGGATCATAACTATGGCTACACCTTC	CASSQDVGTDHNYGYTF
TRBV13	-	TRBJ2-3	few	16	TGTGCCAGCAGCTTGCATGGGGCCCCCCTCACAGATACGCAGTATTTT	CASSLHGAPLTDTQYF
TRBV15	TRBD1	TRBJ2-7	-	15	TGTGCCACCAGCAGAGGAAAACAGGGGCCAAGAGGGCAGTACTTC	CATSRGKQGPRGQYF
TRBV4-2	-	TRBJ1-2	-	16	TGTGCCAGCAGCCCCCCTATGGGTCAGGGGAACTATGGCTACACCTTC	CASSPPMGQGNYGYTF
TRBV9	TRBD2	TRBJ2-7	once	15	TGTGCCAGCAGCTTAACCGGGACTAGCGGTGACGTGCAGTACTTC	CASSLTGTSGDVQYF
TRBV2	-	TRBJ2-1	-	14	TGTGCCAGCAGTCCCATCGGGAATTACAATGAGCAGTTCTTC	CASSPIGNYNEQFF
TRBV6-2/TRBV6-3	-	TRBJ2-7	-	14	TGTGCCAGCAGTTACTCGTCGGAGCGCGAAGAGCAGTACTTC	CASSYSSEREEQYF
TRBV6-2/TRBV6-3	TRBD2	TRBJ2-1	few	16	TGTGCCAGCAGTTCGGGACTAGCGGGAACCTGGTATGAGCAGTTCTTC	CASSSGLAGTWYEQFF
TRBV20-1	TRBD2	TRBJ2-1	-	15	TGCAGTGCTAGTCTAGCGGGAGCCCCCTACAATGAGCAGTTCTTC	CSASLAGAPYNEQFF
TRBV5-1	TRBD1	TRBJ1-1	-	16	TGCGCCAGCAGCTTGAGGCCAGGGGGTCTTAACACTGAAGCTTTCTTT	CASSLRPGGLNTEAFF
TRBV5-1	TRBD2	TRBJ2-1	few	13	TGCGCCAGCAGCTCTCCTAGCGGTAATGAGCAGTTCTTC	CASSSPSGNEQFF
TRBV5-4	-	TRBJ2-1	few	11	TGTGCCAGCAGCATCTATACTGAGCAGTTCTTC	CASSIYTEQFF
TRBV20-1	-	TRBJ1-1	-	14	TGCAGTGCTAGCCGCACGACGGGGGGGACTGAAGCTTTCTTT	CSASRTTGGTEAFF
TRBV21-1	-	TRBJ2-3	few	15	TGTGCCAGCAGCAAAGGTCGGGAGAAACAAGATACGCAGTATTTT	CASSKGREKQDTQYF
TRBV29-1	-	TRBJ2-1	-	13	TGCAGCGTTGCGGGAGAACCGTACAATGAGCAGTTCTTC	CSVAGEPYNEQFF
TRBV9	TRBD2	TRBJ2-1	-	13	TGTGCCAGCAGCGTAGGCCTAGCGGAGACCCAGTTCTTC	CASSVGLAETQFF
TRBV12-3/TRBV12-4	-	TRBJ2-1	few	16	TGTGCCAGCAGTTTTCAAGGGGATTCGTCCTACAATGAGCAGTTCTTC	CASSFQGDSSYNEQFF
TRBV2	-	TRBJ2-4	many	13	TGTGCCAGCAGTAACAGCCTCGGAGACATTCAGTACTTC	CASSNSLGDIQYF
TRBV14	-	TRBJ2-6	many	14	TGTGCCAGCAGCCCAGGGGCTGGGGCCAACGTCCTGACTTTC	CASSPGAGANVLTF
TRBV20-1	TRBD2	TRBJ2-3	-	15	TGCAGTGCTATCCCTCCGCGGGGGGGCCCAGATACGCAGTATTTT	CSAIPPRGGPDTQYF
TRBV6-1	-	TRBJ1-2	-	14	TGTGCCAGCACCCCCATCCGGTGGGGGAATGGCTACACCTTC	CASTPIRWGNGYTF